This entry is about one TCR beta chain. Its antigen remains unidentified. The data stem from a study of T cell responses to AZD1222 COVID-19 vaccine. Study-wide results and limits: Spike regions recognized by vaccine-associated CD4 TCRs spanned the protein, led by 160-218 and 743-854. Within unmutated variant regions lay the reported targets of nearly half of spike-specific TCRs.

TCRdb keeps only in-frame clones here, not all; method: immunoSEQ multiplex PCR. Counted here are about 70,000 clones, about 85% occurring once; the ten biggest clones make up 20%. CDR1 SQVTM and CDR2 ANQGSEA come from the germline V gene. The CDR3 length is 13 residues. Losses at the gene ends were 7 bases for V and 1 base for J; bases not matched to a gene: 5. V usage is TRBV29-1 and J usage is TRBJ2-7, with 9 nucleotides matching TRBD1. Material: peripheral blood, obtained on day 0 of AZD1222 vaccination. This TCR was recovered from an adult in good health. CDR3 DNA: TGCAGCGACAGGGGGCGCGTTTCCTACGAGCAGTACTTC. It yields the protein CSDRGRVSYEQYF.